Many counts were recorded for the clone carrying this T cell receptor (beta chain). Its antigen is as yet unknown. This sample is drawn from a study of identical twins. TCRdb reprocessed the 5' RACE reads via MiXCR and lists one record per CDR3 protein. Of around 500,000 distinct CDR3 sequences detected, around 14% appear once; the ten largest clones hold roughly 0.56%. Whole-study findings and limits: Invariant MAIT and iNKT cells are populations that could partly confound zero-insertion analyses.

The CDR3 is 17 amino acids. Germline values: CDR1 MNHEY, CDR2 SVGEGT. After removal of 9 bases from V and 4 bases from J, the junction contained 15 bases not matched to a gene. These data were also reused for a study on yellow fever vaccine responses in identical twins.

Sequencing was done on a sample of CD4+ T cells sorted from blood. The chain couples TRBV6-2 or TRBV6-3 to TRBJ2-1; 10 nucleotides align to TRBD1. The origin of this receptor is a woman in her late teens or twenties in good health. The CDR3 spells CASLDPPGTGEYNEQFF. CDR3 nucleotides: TGTGCCAGTCTGGATCCCCCCGGGACAGGGGAATACAATGAGCAGTTCTTC.